Listed below are T cell receptor beta chains from one sample, sequenced in a study of control samples from healthy donors and cancer patients. The data were produced by immunoSEQ multiplex PCR, yet TCRdb's version contains in-frame clones alone and is incomplete. The table records 110,000 to 150,000 clones, approximately 88% of them present only once. Sample: blood. The receptors were sampled from a man aged 25 to 45 in good health. The conserved cysteine and the conserved F or W are not part of the CDR3 here. The order of the fields is J gene, V gene, CDR3 protein.

TRBJ2-5 | TRBV24-1 | ATSDLASGAVWTQY
TRBJ2-1 | TRBV19 | ASRDRGNEQF
TRBJ1-1 | TRBV24-1 | ATSDQGQGRTEAF
TRBJ2-5 | TRBV6-6 | ASSPRGRGETQY
TRBJ1-3 | TRBV4-1 | ASSQPSGGNTIY
TRBJ1-6 | TRBV7-2 | ASRVIRVPKSPLH
TRBJ2-6 | TRBV19 | ASSSGQFVSGANVLT
TRBJ1-1 | TRBV18 | ASSPEDRVSEAF
TRBJ2-1 | TRBV4-3 | ASSHREGPQYEQF
TRBJ1-1 | TRBV19 | ASSIGEGTEAF
TRBJ1-1 | TRBV5-1 | ASSSPKGMNTEAF
TRBJ1-5 | TRBV2 | ASTRQQGGNQPQH
TRBJ2-1 | TRBV25-1 | ASSTTGVNEQF
TRBJ1-2 | TRBV24-1 | ATSDYSQVGGYT
TRBJ2-1 | TRBV3-1/TRBV3-2 | ASSQETNPSYNEQF
TRBJ2-7 | TRBV9 | ASSPQALTYEQY